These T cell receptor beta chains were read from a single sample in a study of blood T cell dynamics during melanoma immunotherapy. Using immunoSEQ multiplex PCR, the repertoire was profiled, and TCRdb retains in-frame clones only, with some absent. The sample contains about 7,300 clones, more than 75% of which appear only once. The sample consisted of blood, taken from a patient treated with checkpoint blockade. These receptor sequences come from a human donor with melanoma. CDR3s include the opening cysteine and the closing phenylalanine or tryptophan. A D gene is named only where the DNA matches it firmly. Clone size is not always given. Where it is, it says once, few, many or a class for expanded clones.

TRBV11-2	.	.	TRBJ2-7	CASSLSGYEQYF	TGTGCCAGCAGCTTATCAGGGTACGAGCAGTACTTC
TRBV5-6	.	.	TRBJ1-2	CASSLGGGGYGYTF	TGTGCCAGCAGCCTCGGCGGGGGAGGCTATGGCTACACCTTC
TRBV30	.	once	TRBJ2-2	CAWSLGELFF	TGTGCCTGGAGTTTGGGGGAGCTGTTTTTT
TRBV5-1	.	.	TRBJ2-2	CVSSLGASLAGELFF	TGCGTCAGCAGCTTGGGGGCTAGCTTGGCCGGGGAGCTGTTTTTT
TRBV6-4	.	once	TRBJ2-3	CASSDSEGTDTQYF	TGTGCCAGCAGTGACTCTGAGGGTACGGATACGCAGTATTTT
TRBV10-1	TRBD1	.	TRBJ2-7	CASSEGGTGNYEQYF	TGCGCCAGCAGTGAGGGGGGGACAGGGAACTACGAGCAGTACTTC
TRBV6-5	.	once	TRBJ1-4	CASSRGLRGEKLFF	TGTGCCAGCAGTAGGGGTTTAAGGGGTGAAAAACTGTTTTTT
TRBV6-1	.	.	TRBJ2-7	CASSVGIPYEQYF	TGTGCCAGCAGTGTGGGGATTCCCTACGAGCAGTACTTC
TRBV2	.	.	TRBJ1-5	CASKKGGRDQPQHF	TGTGCCAGCAAAAAGGGGGGCCGGGATCAGCCCCAGCATTTT
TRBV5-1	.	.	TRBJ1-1	CASSLGPRRNTEAFF	TGCGCCAGCAGCTTGGGCCCGAGGAGGAACACTGAAGCTTTCTTT
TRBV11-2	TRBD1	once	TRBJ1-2	CASSMDRGRGYTF	TGTGCCAGCAGCATGGACAGGGGACGGGGCTACACCTTC
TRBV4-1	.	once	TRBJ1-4	CASSRGLLNEKLFF	TGCGCCAGCAGCCGGGGACTGTTGAATGAAAAACTGTTTTTT
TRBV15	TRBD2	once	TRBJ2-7	CATSRGTDSGVYEQYF	TGTGCCACCAGCAGAGGTACGGATAGCGGGGTGTACGAGCAGTACTTC
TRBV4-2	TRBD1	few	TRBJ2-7	CASSIRGQGAYEQYF	TGTGCCAGCAGCATCCGAGGACAGGGGGCCTACGAGCAGTACTTC
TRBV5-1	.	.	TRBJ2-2	CASSPDANTGELFF	TGCGCCAGCAGTCCGGACGCGAACACCGGGGAGCTGTTTTTT
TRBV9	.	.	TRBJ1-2	CASSGVVTEGPVGDPYGYTF	TGTGCCAGCAGCGGGGTAGTTACCGAGGGGCCGGTCGGGGACCCCTATGGCTACACCTTC
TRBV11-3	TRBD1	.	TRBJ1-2	CASSMDRGRGYTF	TGTGCCAGCAGCATGGACAGGGGACGGGGCTACACCTTC
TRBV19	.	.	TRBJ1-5	CASSSYTGNQPQHF	TGTGCCAGTAGCTCCTACACTGGCAATCAGCCCCAGCATTTT
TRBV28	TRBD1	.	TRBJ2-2	CASSFDRALVGAGELFF	TGTGCCAGCAGTTTCGACAGGGCGTTGGTGGGTGCCGGGGAGCTGTTTTTT
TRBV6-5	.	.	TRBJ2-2	CASSLGTRATGELFF	TGTGCCAGCAGTTTGGGGACAAGGGCCACCGGGGAGCTGTTTTTT
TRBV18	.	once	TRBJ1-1	CASSGESWTEAFF	TGTGCCAGCTCAGGGGAAAGTTGGACTGAAGCTTTCTTT
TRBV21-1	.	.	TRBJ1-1	CASSKYGQGEAFF	TGTGCCAGCAGCAAATATGGACAGGGAGAGGCTTTCTTT
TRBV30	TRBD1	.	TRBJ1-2	CAWSGQGNYGYTF	TGTGCCTGGAGTGGACAGGGGAACTATGGCTACACCTTC
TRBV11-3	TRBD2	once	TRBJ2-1	CASSLLGLAGEEQFF	TGTGCCAGCAGCTTACTTGGACTAGCGGGGGAGGAGCAGTTCTTC
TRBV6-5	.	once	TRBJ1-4	CASSYSRAHEKLFF	TGTGCCAGCAGTTACTCCAGGGCCCACGAAAAACTGTTTTTT
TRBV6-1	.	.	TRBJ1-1	CASSEGAESEAFF	TGTGCCAGCAGTGAAGGGGCAGAGAGTGAAGCTTTCTTT
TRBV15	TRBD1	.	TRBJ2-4	CATSRDFATGRAKNIQYF	TGTGCCACCAGCAGAGATTTTGCGACAGGGAGAGCCAAAAACATTCAGTACTTC
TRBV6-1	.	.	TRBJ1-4	CASSRTSTNEKLFF	TGTGCCAGCAGTAGGACAAGCACTAATGAAAAACTGTTTTTT
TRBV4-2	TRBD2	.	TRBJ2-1	CASSQVAGGANEQFF	TGTGCCAGCAGCCAAGTAGCGGGGGGGGCCAATGAGCAGTTCTTC
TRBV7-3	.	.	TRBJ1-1	CASSPAWETEAFF	TGTGCCAGCAGCCCGGCCTGGGAAACTGAAGCTTTCTTT
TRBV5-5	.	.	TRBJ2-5	CASSGRVLWLAFFQETQYF	TGTGCCAGCAGCGGAAGGGTTCTGTGGCTAGCTTTTTTTCAAGAGACCCAGTACTTC
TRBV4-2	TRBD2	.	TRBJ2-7	CASSQAGGRYEQYF	TGTGCCAGCAGCCAAGCGGGGGGGCGGTACGAGCAGTACTTC
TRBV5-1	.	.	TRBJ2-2	CASSLGASLAGELFF	TGCGCCAGCAGCTTGGGGGCTAGCTTGGCCGGGGAGCTGTTTTTT
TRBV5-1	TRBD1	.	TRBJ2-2	CASHTGGNGELFF	TGCGCCAGTCATACAGGGGGCAACGGGGAGCTGTTTTTT
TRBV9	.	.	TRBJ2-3	CASSPNYDTQYF	TGTGCCAGCAGCCCCAACTACGATACGCAGTATTTT